These T cell receptor beta chains were read from a single sample in a study of monozygotic twins with inflammatory bowel disease. TCRdb reprocessed the 5' RACE reads and reports one entry per CDR3 protein, with no DNA. The sample includes some 210,000 distinct CDR3 sequences. The sequencing input was blood. The receptors originated from a human donor with ulcerative colitis or Crohn's disease, or a healthy co-twin of an affected twin (not recorded which). Both conserved end residues are part of each CDR3.

J: TRBJ2-2; V: TRBV5-5; CDR3: CASSLRGGVTGELFF
J: TRBJ2-3; V: TRBV11-2; CDR3: CASRSSSAGATDTQYF
J: TRBJ1-1; V: TRBV6-5; CDR3: CASSSIRTENTEAFF
J: TRBJ1-4; V: TRBV11-2; CDR3: CASSLDETTGLYEKLFF
J: TRBJ2-1; V: TRBV6-1; CDR3: CASRSGGNYNEQFF
J: TRBJ1-1; V: TRBV5-1; CDR3: CASTKLRGGTEAFF
J: TRBJ2-1; V: TRBV10-1; CDR3: CASSGVPQEQFF
J: TRBJ2-1; V: TRBV20-1; CDR3: CSAREQVNYNEQFF
J: TRBJ2-1; V: TRBV18; CDR3: CASSISPAGAYNEQFF
J: TRBJ1-1; V: TRBV6-6; CDR3: CASRTVYGAFF
J: TRBJ2-1; V: TRBV20-1; CDR3: CSARSSIAGTNNEQFF
J: TRBJ1-2; V: TRBV7-2; CDR3: CASSLGREYHGYTF
J: TRBJ2-5; V: TRBV20-1; CDR3: CSAREGSGGTETQYF
J: TRBJ2-3; V: TRBV18; CDR3: CASSTLAAGQDTQYF
J: TRBJ1-1; V: TRBV5-1; CDR3: CASSLGSWGYSEAFF
J: TRBJ1-5; V: TRBV2; CDR3: CASNSRGPGQPQHF
J: TRBJ1-1; V: TRBV6-1; CDR3: CASTGVGTEAFF
J: TRBJ2-7; V: TRBV4-2; CDR3: CASSQDPGLATYEQYF
J: TRBJ1-6; V: TRBV6-1; CDR3: CASSLGSTYNSPLHF
J: TRBJ1-4; V: TRBV20-1; CDR3: CSARDRVAANEKLFF
J: TRBJ1-4; V: TRBV15; CDR3: CATSNNEKLFF
J: TRBJ2-4; V: TRBV6-1; CDR3: CASSRALAKNIQYF
J: TRBJ1-4; V: TRBV5-1; CDR3: CASSFGDRVYEKLFF
J: TRBJ1-6; V: TRBV6-2/TRBV6-3; CDR3: CASSADGQRSPLHF
J: TRBJ2-1; V: TRBV7-4; CDR3: CASSLDGHPPYNEQFF
J: TRBJ1-3; V: TRBV3-1; CDR3: CASSQEGVGGNTIYF